This record concerns one TCR beta chain sequence. Its antigen is unidentified. RNA was extracted from bulk tissue without any cell sorting. This non-tumor lung sample came from over 3 cm beyond the tumor edge. This specimen comes from a study of tumor and adjacent non-tumor tissue in lung cancer. Study-wide results and limits: Tumor tissue had significantly higher TCR diversity than normal lung. Tumor repertoires had a smaller top 100 clone share than normal lung.

The library came from three nested PCR rounds adapted from ARM-PCR protocols. TCRdb processed the multiplex PCR reads anew with MiXCR; each CDR3 protein has one entry. Of 50,000 to 70,000 distinct CDR3 sequences listed, around two thirds are singletons. What was sequenced was distant non-tumor lung tissue. The source is an older man with non-small cell lung cancer.

The CDR3 loop is CASGRNYSLDNEQFF. The CDR3 DNA is TGTGCCAGCGGCCGGAACTACTCCCTTGATAATGAGCAGTTCTTC. The chain uses TRBV11-2 and TRBJ2-1; D remains unclear. The V end was cut by 8 bases, the J end by 7 bases, with 21 bases between. CDR1 and CDR2 from the germline V gene are SGHAT and FQNNGV. The CDR3 has 15 amino acids.